This T cell receptor (beta chain) is drawn from a study of blood T cell repertoires in COVID-19 (TCRdb year 2020). Broadly, across the study: Samples from collaborators originated in the United States, Italy and Spain and spanned both the acute and convalescent phases of COVID-19. A de-identified subject ID, COVID-19 status, age in years and sex were almost always included in the sample metadata. Where HLA class I and class II types were available, the types were taken from metadata supplied by the sample provider, not from assay-based typing. A freely available public database, intended as a resource for researchers studying the immune response to SARS-CoV-2, is where the repertoires were released. Samples came from the ongoing ImmuneRACE study (first 160 participants) plus 1,254 subjects from 6 global collaborators. The prospective study material was composed of cDNA or gDNA derived from T cells, B-cell-depleted T cells, or PBMCs. Subjects who had been exposed to COVID-19, were actively infected with it, or had recovered from it provided the deeply sampled blood TCRbeta repertoires that made up the dataset. Study-wide conclusions, independent of this receptor: How much clinical and demographic metadata was included differed by source and by participant, and the metadata was provided uncurated.

To note about this clone: This receptor's antigen is unknown. No quality values exist for individual bases; no much larger clone is one base distant.

The collaborating institutions used their own protocols to collect whole blood in K2EDTA tubes. Collaborator samples were shipped for TCRbeta analysis as frozen whole blood, isolated PBMCs, or DNA extracted from either sample type. TCRbeta CDR3 regions were amplified from genomic DNA using the immunoSEQ Assay, a bias-controlled multiplex PCR. From the authors' description of their analysis: The number of nucleated cells in each sample was estimated by amplification of reference gene primers within the assay. To quantify the absolute abundance of each unique TCRbeta CDR3 rearrangement, sequence reads were collapsed and filtered. Productive Simpson clonality was computed per sample as the square root of Simpson's diversity index over productive rearrangements. What TCRdb holds here is the immuneACCESS table cut down to in-frame rearrangements. Part of the clones is not present; checked against another copy, under half of the missing clones reflect an unresolved V gene, and the others are unexplained. V and J calls and clone size are as listed in that table; D and trimming were resolved from the DNA. Within this sample are fewer than 250,000 clones, with 65% to 90% of them counted one time only. The top ten clonotypes cover 4% to 5% of the sample.

Here V drops 2 bases and J drops 6 bases, and the junction holds 8 bases not matched to any gene. Based on the germline V gene, the CDR1 and CDR2 sequences are SGHVS and FNYEAQ. Including cysteine and phenylalanine, the CDR3 has 16 amino acids. Left in the record is the CDR3 DNA by itself, 48 bases read in frame from the first base. The chain was built from TRBV7-6 and TRBJ2-1; 9 central nucleotides agree with TRBD1. The source material was peripheral blood. The receptor was isolated from a woman aged 70-85 years with acute or convalescent COVID-19. The sequence in DNA is TGTGCCAGCAGCTTATCCTCGGGACAGGGCACCAATGAGCAGTTCTTC. This gives the protein CASSLSSGQGTNEQFF.